This T cell receptor beta chain was observed in a study of OX40 agonist ivuxolimab in advanced cancers. Turning to the study itself: In this trial design, patients received ivuxolimab intravenously at 0.01 to 10 mg/kg every 2 weeks.

TCRdb's table, derived via immunoSEQ multiplex PCR, lists solely in-frame clones and lacks some. The data show about 80,000 clones, 92% seen once. The germline gives CDR1 SEHNR, CDR2 FQNEAQ (reference sequence). V lost 2 bases and J lost 14; bases outside the gene matches: 10. The length of the CDR3 is 13 residues. The source is an adult with an advanced solid tumor such as melanoma, head and neck, liver or kidney cancer. Source: CD4+ or CD8+ T cells sorted from blood, taken in a trial of the OX40 agonist ivuxolimab. The rearrangement joins TRBV7-9 to TRBJ2-3, with TRBD2 matching 7 bases. CDR3 amino acids: CASSLSRSGGSYF. Written as DNA, the CDR3 is TGTGCCAGCAGCTTAAGTCGTTCCGGGGGGTCGTATTTT.